This T cell receptor (beta chain) stems from a study of T-cell reconstitution after alpha-beta-depleted transplantation in children. General study results and limits: Newly generated T cells supplied most T-cell counts and diversity one year post-transplant. As was reported, about two months after transplant, alpha-beta T cells came from several hundred expanded graft clones.

Unique molecular identifiers were incorporated into the prepared TCRbeta library. TCRdb processed the PCR reads anew with MiXCR; each CDR3 protein has one entry. The table records about a million distinct CDR3 sequences, 25% to 35% of them present only once. The table lists this clonotype with a few counts. Its antigen is unknown. The input for sequencing was PBMCs, mostly from graft donor cells, taken 360 days after TCRalphabeta/CD19-depleted stem cell transplant. The TCR was taken from a boy in the first two years of life who had a stem cell transplant for SCID, so the T cells may come from the graft donor.

The CDR3 spells CASSLMANTGGDTQYF. For the CDR3, the DNA is TGTGCCAGCAGCTTGATGGCCAACACGGGCGGCGATACGCAGTATTTT. V and J are TRBV7-9 and TRBJ2-3; no definite D call. The CDR3 loop spans 16 amino acids. V lost 3 bases and J lost 6, with 19 bases in between. Germline-derived CDR1 and CDR2 are SEHNR and FQNEAQ (reference sequence).